This is a list of T cell receptor beta chains from one sample in a study of T cells in Graves' hyperthyroidism and ophthalmopathy. TCRdb processed the multiplex PCR reads anew with MiXCR; each CDR3 protein has one entry. The table has 200,000 or so distinct CDR3 sequences, less than 20% seen once. Sequencing was performed on blood. The receptors were gathered from a woman in her forties or fifties with Graves' hyperthyroidism. Both conserved end residues are part of each CDR3. The D gene is left open where the match is weak. Clone size is not always given. Where it is, it says once, few, many or a class for expanded clones.

-,TRBV7-6,TRBJ2-1,TRBD2,TGTGCCAGCAGCTTAGCGACTTACGGGAGGGCCAGGGATGAGCAGTTCTTC,CASSLATYGRARDEQFF
many,TRBV12-3/TRBV12-4,TRBJ2-4,TRBD1,TGTGCCAGCAGTCGGACAGGGGGGGCCAAAAACATTCAGTACTTC,CASSRTGGAKNIQYF
-,TRBV6-1,TRBJ2-1,TRBD2,TGTGCCAGCAGTGAAGGGGGGCTAGCGGGAGGAAATGAGCAGTTCTTC,CASSEGGLAGGNEQFF
many,TRBV5-8,TRBJ1-1,TRBD1,TGTGCCAGCAGCGCCGGGACAGCCGCTGAAGCTTTCTTT,CASSAGTAAEAFF
few,TRBV5-1,TRBJ2-1,TRBD2,TGCGCCAGCAGTGGGGGTAGCGGGAGCTTCCACTACAATGAGCAGTTCTTC,CASSGGSGSFHYNEQFF
-,TRBV5-5,TRBJ1-4,-,TGTGCCAGCAGCTCCCCCGGGACTAATGAAAAACTGTTTTTT,CASSSPGTNEKLFF
many,TRBV12-3/TRBV12-4,TRBJ2-1,TRBD2,TGTGCCAGCAGCCTCCTAGCGGGAGTATCAAGGTCGCCGTTCTTC,CASSLLAGVSRSPFF
-,TRBV19,TRBJ1-2,TRBD1,TGTGCCAGTAGGGATGGACAGGGAGGTTTGGATGGCTACACCTTC,CASRDGQGGLDGYTF
many,TRBV15,TRBJ1-2,-,TGTGCCACCAGCAGAGACAGGGGAAGAGACTATGGCTACACCTTC,CATSRDRGRDYGYTF
many,TRBV2,TRBJ1-4,TRBD1,TGTGCCAGCAGCCGGGACAGGCCAAATGCAACTAATGAAAAACTGTTTTTT,CASSRDRPNATNEKLFF
-,TRBV20-1,TRBJ2-3,TRBD2,TGCAGTGCCCTCAGAATAGGACTAGATTCTGATACGCAGTATTTT,CSALRIGLDSDTQYF
many,TRBV11-3,TRBJ1-2,-,TGTGCCAGCAGCCAAGCCCCCGGGCTCCTTGGCTACACCTTC,CASSQAPGLLGYTF
many,TRBV20-1,TRBJ2-1,-,TGCAGTGCTAGTCGCGGGTTTCCCTACAATGAGCAGTTCTTC,CSASRGFPYNEQFF
many,TRBV11-1,TRBJ2-1,TRBD2,TGTGCCAGCAGTCGAGAGCGGGACTATTACAATGAGCAGTTCTTC,CASSRERDYYNEQFF
many,TRBV11-2,TRBJ1-2,TRBD1,TGTGCCAGCAGCTTATCCCCACAGGGACAGCCTAACTATGGCTACACCTTC,CASSLSPQGQPNYGYTF